The clone carrying this T cell receptor (beta chain) was observed a single time. Both subsets, CD45RA+ naive and CD45RA-negative memory, were split from the CD4+ cells. Only in-frame clones appear in the TCRdb table, and some are missing; sequencing was by immunoSEQ multiplex PCR. The data show some 790,000 clones, with 72% seen just once and under 2% held by the top ten. This CDR3 contains 14 residues. V lost 8 bases, J lost 4 bases, and 5 bases stayed unmatched. Looked up from germline, CDR1 is SNHLY and CDR2 is FYNNEI. This specimen comes from a study of shared clonotypes between healthy human individuals.

The sample comprised memory CD4+ T cells sorted from blood. Noted subset: CD45RA-negative fraction. The receptor comes from a woman under 40 in good health. V is TRBV2 and J is TRBJ2-5; 12 bases map to TRBD2. Here the CDR3 reads CASEPGLAGETQYF. The CDR3 DNA sequence: TGTGCCAGCGAGCCGGGACTAGCGGGAGAGACCCAGTACTTC.